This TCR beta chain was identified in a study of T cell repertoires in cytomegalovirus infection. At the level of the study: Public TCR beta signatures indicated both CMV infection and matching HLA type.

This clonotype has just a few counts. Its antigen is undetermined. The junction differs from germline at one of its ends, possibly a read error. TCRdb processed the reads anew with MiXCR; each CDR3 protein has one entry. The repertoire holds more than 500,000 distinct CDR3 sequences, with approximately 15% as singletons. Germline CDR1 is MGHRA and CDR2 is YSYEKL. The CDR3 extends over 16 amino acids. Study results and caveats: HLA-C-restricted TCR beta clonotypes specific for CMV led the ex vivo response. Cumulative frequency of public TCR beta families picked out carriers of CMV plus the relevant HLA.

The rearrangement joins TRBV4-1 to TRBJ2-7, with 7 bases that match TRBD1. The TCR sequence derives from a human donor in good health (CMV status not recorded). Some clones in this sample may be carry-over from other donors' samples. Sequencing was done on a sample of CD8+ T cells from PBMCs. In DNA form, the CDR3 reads TGTGCCAGCAGCCAAGATCAGGGGGAGAGCTCCTACGAGCAGTACTTC. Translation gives CASSQDQGESSYEQYF.